The sequence of this T cell receptor beta chain was determined in a study of Ad26.COV2.S vaccination and SARS-CoV-2 variants. Treatment defined: around 19 received Ad26.COV2.S at low or high dose, single or two shots; 5 received placebo; per-sample allocation not given. Each sample was drawn 63 days after the first injection (of vaccine or placebo). The germline V gene encodes CDR1 SQVTM and CDR2 ANQGSEA. The CDR3 is 14 amino acids. Trimming cost V 1 base and J 8 bases; bases outside gene matches: 10. Libraries were prepared by immunoSEQ multiplex PCR; TCRdb keeps only in-frame clonotypes and omits some of them. This sample has roughly 250,000 clones, with around 85% found just once.

This TCR derives from a person aged 18-65 years who received the Ad26.COV2.S COVID-19 vaccine or a placebo. The V gene is TRBV29-1, the J gene TRBJ1-2, with 7 bases lining up with TRBD1. The sample was peripheral blood, taken in a trial of Ad26.COV2.S vaccine versus placebo. The CDR3 DNA is TGCAGCGTTGAAGCTGTTGACAGGGTAAAGGGCTACACCTTC. Translated, it gives CSVEAVDRVKGYTF.